These T cell receptor beta chains were read from a single sample in a study of early T cells in non-severe SARS-CoV-2 infection. Each CDR3 protein is one row after TCRdb ran MiXCR on the 5' RACE reads. This table has 64,000 or so distinct CDR3 sequences, approximately 10% appearing once. The sample here was whole blood, taken at baseline. These receptors all come from an adult who was a healthcare worker with PCR-confirmed SARS-CoV-2 infection or an uninfected control (not recorded which). CDR3s include the opening cysteine and the closing phenylalanine or tryptophan. The D gene is left open where the match is weak. Clone size, where shown, is once, few, many, or a class for clones that have expanded.

>TRBJ2-7|-|-|TRBV19
CASSIGGLGYEQYF
TGTGCCAGTAGTATCGGGGGACTCGGTTACGAGCAGTACTTC
>TRBJ2-7|TRBD1|few|TRBV2
CASSKGQKQYF
TGTGCCAGCAGTAAGGGACAGAAGCAGTACTTC
>TRBJ2-1|TRBD1|many|TRBV18
CASSVKDRVPLAEQFF
TGTGCCAGCTCAGTAAAGGACAGGGTGCCTTTGGCTGAGCAGTTCTTC
>TRBJ1-5|TRBD1|-|TRBV12-3/TRBV12-4
CASSQGGQGQPQHF
TGTGCCAGCAGTCAGGGGGGGCAGGGACAGCCCCAGCATTTT
>TRBJ1-1|-|-|TRBV3-1
CASSQRKANTEAFF
TGTGCCAGCAGCCAGCGGAAGGCGAACACTGAAGCTTTCTTT
>TRBJ2-3|-|-|TRBV7-6
CASSPGRLTTDTQYF
TGTGCCAGCAGCCCAGGAAGACTGACCACAGATACGCAGTATTTT
>TRBJ1-1|TRBD1|-|TRBV6-2/TRBV6-3
CASSRDRANTEAFF
TGTGCCAGCAGTCGGGACAGGGCGAACACTGAAGCTTTCTTT
>TRBJ1-1|-|-|TRBV9
CASSVETRAGTEAFF
TGTGCCAGCAGCGTAGAGACCCGGGCGGGCACTGAAGCTTTCTTT
>TRBJ1-6|-|-|TRBV20-1
CSAPSGTNSPLHF
TGCAGTGCCCCATCTGGAACTAATTCACCCCTCCACTTT
>TRBJ2-1|TRBD1|-|TRBV11-2
CASSLVRRGQGLEQFF
TGTGCCAGCAGCTTAGTACGGCGGGGACAGGGGCTTGAGCAGTTCTTC